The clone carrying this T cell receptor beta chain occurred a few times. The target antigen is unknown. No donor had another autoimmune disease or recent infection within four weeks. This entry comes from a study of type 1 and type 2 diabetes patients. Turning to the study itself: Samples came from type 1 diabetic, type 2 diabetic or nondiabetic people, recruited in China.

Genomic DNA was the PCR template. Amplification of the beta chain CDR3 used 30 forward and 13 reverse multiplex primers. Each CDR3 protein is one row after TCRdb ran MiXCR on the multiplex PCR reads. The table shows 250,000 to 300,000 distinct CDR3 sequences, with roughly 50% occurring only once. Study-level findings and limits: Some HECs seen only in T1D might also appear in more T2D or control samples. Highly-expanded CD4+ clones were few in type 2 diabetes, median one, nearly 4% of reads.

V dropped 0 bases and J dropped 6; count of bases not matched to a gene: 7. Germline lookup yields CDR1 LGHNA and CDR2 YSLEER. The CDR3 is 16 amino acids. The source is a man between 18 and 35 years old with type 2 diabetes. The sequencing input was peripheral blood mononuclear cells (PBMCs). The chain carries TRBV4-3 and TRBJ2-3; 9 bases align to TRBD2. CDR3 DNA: TGCGCCAGCAGCCAAGATCCTAGCGGGGTGGGGGATACGCAGTATTTT. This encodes CASSQDPSGVGDTQYF.